The 23 T cell receptor beta chains below were found in one sample sequenced in a study of blood T cell repertoires in acute mononucleosis. Method: immunoSEQ multiplex PCR; TCRdb's copy keeps in-frame clones and lacks some. This table holds 7,800 or so clones, 20% to 25% found once. The time point: acute infectious mononucleosis, at clinical presentation within 2 weeks of symptom onset (visit 1). The source material was EBV YVL epitope tetramer+ CD8+ T cells sorted from PBMCs, sampled during acute infectious mononucleosis. Indicated subset: CD8 T cells binding a tetramer with EBV BRLF1 109-117 peptide (YVL-BR). Receptors originate from a woman aged 18-29 years with infectious mononucleosis caused by EBV.

As concerns this clone: A far larger clone is one nucleotide away, so this likely arose from a read error. Other DNA variants within this sample encode the same CDR3. This chain uses TRBV7-7 with TRBJ2-3; the match to TRBD2 covers 10 bases. This CDR3 is built from 18 residues. In germline, CDR1 is SSHAT, CDR2 FNYEAQ (reference sequence). DNA of the CDR3: TGTGCTAGCAGCTTAGTCATAGCGGGAGGACTTGGCACAGATACGCAGTATTTT. Amino acid sequence: CASSLVIAGGLGTDTQYF.

At least ten counts were recorded for this clone. The chain links TRBV7-2 to TRBJ2-4, with a tentative D call TRBD1 (5 bases). The germline V and J ends were trimmed by 4 bases and 1 base, with 8 bases remaining between them. This CDR3 has 14 residues. The V gene's germline CDR1 is SGHTA and CDR2 FQGNSA. CDR3 bases: TGTGCCAGCAGCTGGGCAGGGGCCAAAAACATTCAGTACTTC. Amino acids: CASSWAGAKNIQYF.

In its sample, this clone is medium-sized (0.01 to 0.1%). The V gene is TRBV7-2, the J gene TRBJ2-1; TRBD2 is a possible D gene (5 bases). The CDR3 extends over 17 amino acids. Looked up from germline, CDR1 is SGHTA and CDR2 is FQGNSA. The ends were cut back, 4 bases at V and 0 bases at J, with 16 bases in the middle. The CDR3 DNA follows: TGTGCCAGCAGCTCACCGGTTTCGGACTCCTCCTACAATGAGCAGTTCTTC. Protein sequence: CASSSPVSDSSYNEQFF.

This clone showed up just a few times. The CDR3, as DNA: TGCGCCAGCAGTCAACGGGACGTTGAATCCTACGAGCAGTACTTC. This codes for CASSQRDVESYEQYF. The chain joins TRBV23-1 to TRBJ2-7; D could derive from TRBD1 or TRBD2 (5 bases each). TRBV23-1 has ORF status, its function being uncertain. The length of the CDR3 is 15 residues. Trimming stripped 2 bases from V and 1 base from J, with 12 bases between.

The chain recombines TRBV5-5 with TRBJ2-7; 8 bases align to TRBD1. V dropped 4 bases and J dropped 5; count of bases not matched to a gene: 11. There are 15 residues in the CDR3. The germline V gene has CDR1 SGHKS and CDR2 YYEKEE (reference sequence). The CDR3 nucleotides read TGTGCCAGCAGCCAAACCCCGACAGGGGCGGACGAGCAGTACTTC. Its translation is CASSQTPTGADEQYF. The variable domain in full, with the rest retrieved from reference TRBV5-5 and TRBJ2-7, is DAGVTQSPTHLIKTRGQQVTLRCSPISGHKSVSWYQQVLGQGPQFIFQYYEKEERGRGNFPDRFSARQFPNYSSELNVNALLLGDSALYLCASSQTPTGADEQYFGPGTRLTVT.

The chain is built from TRBV4-2 and TRBJ2-2; tentatively, D is TRBD2 (6 bases). V lost 3 bases and J 4 bases, leaving 12 bases between the germline ends. The CDR3 extends over 15 amino acids. Germline CDR1 LGHNA, CDR2 YNFKEQ. In DNA form, the CDR3 reads TGTGCCAGCAGCCATCACACGGGGGTCACCGGGGAGCTGTTTTTT. It codes for CASSHHTGVTGELFF.

This clone appeared many times. This sequence joins TRBV7-5 and TRBJ2-1; the D segment call TRBD1 is taken from the table without a DNA check. TRBV7-5 is a pseudogene. The CDR3 is 13 residues long. CDR3 bases: TGTGCCAGCAGCTTACTGCACAGCAATGAGCAGTTCTTC. It is translated as CASSLLHSNEQFF.

CDR3 in amino acids: CAIRGGRTTYEQYF. The CDR3 coding sequence is TGTGCCATCAGGGGGGGACGGACGACCTACGAGCAGTACTTC. The genes are TRBV13 and TRBJ2-7; D may correspond to TRBD1 or TRBD2 (7 bases each). The length of the CDR3 is 14 residues. Per the germline V gene, CDR1 is PRHDT and CDR2 is FYEKMQ (reference sequence). V was trimmed by 10 bases and J by 2 bases, leaving 18 bases between them.

This chain links TRBV11-3 with TRBJ2-3; TRBD1 is a possible D gene (5 bases). Per the germline V gene, CDR1 is SGHNT and CDR2 is YENEEA. V lost 2 bases and J 4 bases, leaving 13 bases between the germline ends. This CDR3 has 15 residues. In DNA form, the CDR3 reads TGTGCCAGCAGCTTAACAGGACCGGGTGCAGATACGCAGTATTTT. Protein product: CASSLTGPGADTQYF.

The chain's CDR3 is CASRNYREATGEQFF. The CDR3, as DNA: TGTGCCAGCAGGAATTACAGGGAGGCCACTGGAGAGCAGTTCTTC. This chain connects TRBV7-6 to TRBJ2-1; D may match TRBD1 or TRBD2 (6 bases each). CDR3 length equals 15 residues. V shed 6 bases and J shed 10 bases, with 22 bases lying between them. Germline loops: CDR1 SGHVS, CDR2 FNYEAQ.

In regard to this clone: This likely stems from a read error, as it lies one base from a far larger clone. This sequence joins TRBV7-2 and TRBJ2-1, with D perhaps matching TRBD2 (5 bases). Germline V gene lookup returns CDR1 SGHTA and CDR2 FQGNSA. There are 15 residues in the CDR3. Between the trimmed V and J ends, which lost 5 bases and 0 bases, there was a span of 11 bases. The CDR3 nucleotides are TGTGCCAGCAGCCAAGTAACTAGCTCCTACAATGAGCAGTTCTTC. It yields the protein CASSQVTSSYNEQFF.

This clone was seen ten or more times. This likely traces to a read error, being one base from a far larger clone. The identical CDR3 is also encoded by other nucleotide sequences in the sample. This rearrangement joins TRBV11-2 to TRBJ2-5, with TRBD2 as a possible D gene (6 bases). The CDR3 has 15 amino acids. Germline CDR1 and CDR2: SGHAT and FQNNGV. The ends were cut back, 11 bases at V and 2 bases at J, with 21 bases in the middle. The CDR3 reads CACMRELAGQETQYF. The CDR3, as DNA: TGTGCCTGCATGAGGGAGTTGGCGGGGCAAGAGACCCAGTACTTC.

This clone was recorded at least ten times. This same CDR3 is encoded by further DNA sequences in the sample. The V call is TRBV7-3, the J call TRBJ2-7, with TRBD1 identical over 10 bases. Germline V gives CDR1 SGHTA, CDR2 FQGTGA. CDR3 length: 16 amino acids. J gave up 0 bases and V 5 bases, and 7 bases lay outside the gene matches. The DNA for the CDR3 is TGTGCCAGCAGCCCCCCGGGACAGGGGATCTCCTACGAGCAGTACTTC. This translates into CASSPPGQGISYEQYF.

The chain combines TRBV5-6 with TRBJ2-5; 12 positions agree with TRBD2. The germline V gene has CDR1 SGHDT and CDR2 YYEEEE. The V gene end was trimmed by 5 bases and the J gene end by 4 bases; junction bases not matched to a gene: 6. The CDR3 extends over 15 amino acids. Written as DNA, the CDR3 is TGTGCCAGCAGTCAACTAGCGGGAGGTCCAGAGACCCAGTACTTC. It is translated as CASSQLAGGPETQYF.

As for this clone: The likely explanation is a read error, given a far larger clone one base away. The gene calls are TRBV7-6 and TRBJ2-1; the D is unclear. CDR1 is SGHVS, CDR2 FNYEAQ, per germline. There are 14 residues in the CDR3. The CDR3 nucleotides are TGTGCCAGCAGCTTAGTGCCTAACCTCAATGAGGAGTTCTTC. Translation: CASSLVPNLNEEFF. The entire variable domain, with the rest obtained from reference TRBV7-6 and TRBJ2-1, is as follows: GAGVSQSPRYKVTKRGQDVALRCDPISGHVSLYWYRQALGQGPEFLTYFNYEAQQDKSGLPNDRFSAERPEGSISTLTIQRTEQRDSAMYRCASSLVPNLNEEFFGPGTRLTVL.

This clone was seen at least ten times. The chain combines TRBV6-5 with TRBJ2-7, with a weak D call TRBD1 (6 bases). Germline V gene sequence: CDR1 MNHEY, CDR2 SVGAGI. V shed 4 bases and J shed 4 bases, with 14 bases lying between them. This CDR3 has 14 residues. The CDR3 reads CASSLRGGGYEQYF. CDR3 DNA sequence: TGTGCCAGCAGTTTAAGAGGGGGTGGGTACGAGCAGTACTTC.

By share of the sample, this clone is medium-sized (0.01 to 0.1%). The chain is built from TRBV6-5 and TRBJ2-1, with a possible D match to TRBD2 (7 bases). V was clipped by 4 bases and J by 10 bases, with 20 bases between them. Germline V gene lookup returns CDR1 MNHEY and CDR2 SVGAGI. CDR3 length: 15 residues. The CDR3 DNA sequence: TGTGCCAGCAGTTTCTTGCCGGGGGGCCCTAGGGAGCAGTTCTTC. Its protein product is CASSFLPGGPREQFF.

This clone was detected many times. The rearrangement links TRBV5-4 to TRBJ2-1; D gene ambiguous. V dropped 0 bases and J dropped 7 bases, with 8 bases sitting between them. This CDR3 spans 13 amino acids. Germline V gene sequence: CDR1 SGHNT, CDR2 YYREEE (reference sequence). CDR3 sequence reads: CASSLALQNEQFF. The CDR3 DNA follows: TGTGCCAGCAGCTTGGCCCTTCAAAATGAGCAGTTCTTC.

The chain uses TRBV9 and TRBJ2-1; 10 bases are a match to TRBD2. This CDR3 contains 16 residues. V trimming: 4 bases; J trimming: 8 bases; junction bases outside the gene matches: 12. The germline gives CDR1 SGDLS, CDR2 YYNGEE. CDR3 sequence (DNA): TGTGCCAGCAGCTCGCTTCCTAGCGGGGGATCGTATGAGCAGTTCTTC. Residues: CASSSLPSGGSYEQFF.

Details on this clone: Given a far larger clone just one base away, this is likely a sequencing read error. This sample includes further DNA sequences coding for the same CDR3. The chain has TRBV5-1 and TRBJ2-1; TRBD2 matches 7 bases. Unmatched junction bases numbered 3, after V lost 4 bases and J lost 5 bases. The germline V gene encodes CDR1 SGHRS and CDR2 YFSETQ. The CDR3 runs 13 residues. CDR3 DNA sequence: TGCGCCAGCAGCGCTGGGAGGGACAATGAGCAGTTCTTC. Protein product: CASSAGRDNEQFF. The variable domain in full, with the rest retrieved from reference TRBV5-1 and TRBJ2-1, is KAGVTQTPRYLIKTRGQQVTLSCSPISGHRSVSWYQQTPGQGLQFLFEYFSETQRNKGNFPGRFSGRQFSNSRSEMNVSTLELGDSALYLCASSAGRDNEQFFGPGTRLTVL.

Within the sample, this clone is medium-sized. CDR3 DNA sequence: TGCGCCAGCAGCCCCCTTCCTAGCGGTTTTGGGCATGAGCAGTTCTTC. This translates into CASSPLPSGFGHEQFF. The chain links TRBV4-1 to TRBJ2-1; 7 bases match TRBD2. This CDR3 comprises 16 residues. V gave up 4 bases and J gave up 8 bases; unmatched junction bases: 14. Germline lookup yields CDR1 MGHRA and CDR2 YSYEKL.

Note on this clone: A far larger clone is one nucleotide away, so this likely arose from a read error. The gene calls are TRBV30 and TRBJ2-1, with D maybe TRBD2 (6 bases). CDR1 is GTSNPN, CDR2 SVGIG, per germline (reference sequence). The CDR3 sequence is 15 residues long. V lost 6 bases, J lost 8 bases, and 23 bases lay in between. The CDR3 loop reads CACSRPGLQGDEQFF. CDR3 bases: TGTGCCTGTAGCCGCCCGGGACTCCAAGGGGATGAGCAGTTCTTC.

The sample holds a few counts of this clone. For the CDR3, the DNA is TGTGCCATCTGGTTTCGGGGAGACCTCCAGCCCCAGCATTTT. Translating it yields CAIWFRGDLQPQHF. The chain links TRBV6-4 to TRBJ1-5; the D is unclear. Germline assignment: CDR1 MRHNA and CDR2 SNTAGT. CDR3 size: 14 residues. With 10 bases removed from V and 7 bases from J, the gap between germline ends came to 20 bases.